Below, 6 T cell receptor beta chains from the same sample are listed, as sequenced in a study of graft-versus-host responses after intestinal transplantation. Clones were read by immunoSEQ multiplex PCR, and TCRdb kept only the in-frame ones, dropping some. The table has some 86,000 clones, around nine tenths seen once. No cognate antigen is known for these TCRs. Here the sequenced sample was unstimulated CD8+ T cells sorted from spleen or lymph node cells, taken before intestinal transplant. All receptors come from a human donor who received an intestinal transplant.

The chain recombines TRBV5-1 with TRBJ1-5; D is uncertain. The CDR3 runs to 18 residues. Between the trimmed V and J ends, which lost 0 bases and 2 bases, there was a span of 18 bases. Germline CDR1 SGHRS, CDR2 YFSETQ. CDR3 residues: CASSLGPAGRSGNQPQHF. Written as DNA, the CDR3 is TGCGCCAGCAGCTTGGGGCCAGCAGGTCGGTCGGGCAATCAGCCCCAGCATTTT. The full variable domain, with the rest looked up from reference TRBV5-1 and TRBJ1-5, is KAGVTQTPRYLIKTRGQQVTLSCSPISGHRSVSWYQQTPGQGLQFLFEYFSETQRNKGNFPGRFSGRQFSNSRSEMNVSTLELGDSALYLCASSLGPAGRSGNQPQHFGDGTRLSIL.

The CDR3 nucleotides are TGTGCCAGCAGCTTGTCTTGGGGGGGCCTCGACAATGAGCAGTTCTTC. It yields the protein CASSLSWGGLDNEQFF. The genes are TRBV7-6 and TRBJ2-1; maybe TRBD2 (7 bases). V lost 3 bases to trimming and J lost 5 bases, with 17 bases between them. The length of the CDR3 is 16 residues. The germline V gene encodes CDR1 SGHVS and CDR2 FNYEAQ.

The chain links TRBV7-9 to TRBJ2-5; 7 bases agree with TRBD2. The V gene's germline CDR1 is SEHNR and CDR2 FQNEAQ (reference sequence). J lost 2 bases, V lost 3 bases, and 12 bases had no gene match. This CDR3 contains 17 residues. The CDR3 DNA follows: TGTGCCAGCAGCTTCTGGGGGGGAGGCCTCGAGCAAGAGACCCAGTACTTC. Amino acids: CASSFWGGGLEQETQYF.

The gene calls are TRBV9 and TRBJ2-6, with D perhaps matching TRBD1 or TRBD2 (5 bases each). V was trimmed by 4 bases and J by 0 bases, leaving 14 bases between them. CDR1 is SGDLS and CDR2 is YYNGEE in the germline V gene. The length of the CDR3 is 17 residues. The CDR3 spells CASSIRDGGSGANVLTF. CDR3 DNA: TGTGCCAGCAGCATTAGGGACGGAGGCTCTGGGGCCAACGTCCTGACTTTC.

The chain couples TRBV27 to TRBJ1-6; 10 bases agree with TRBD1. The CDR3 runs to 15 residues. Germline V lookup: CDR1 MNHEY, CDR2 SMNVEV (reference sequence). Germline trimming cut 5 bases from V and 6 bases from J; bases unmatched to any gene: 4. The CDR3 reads CASSTRDRGNSPLHF. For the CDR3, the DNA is TGTGCCAGCAGTACTAGGGACAGGGGTAATTCACCCCTCCACTTT.

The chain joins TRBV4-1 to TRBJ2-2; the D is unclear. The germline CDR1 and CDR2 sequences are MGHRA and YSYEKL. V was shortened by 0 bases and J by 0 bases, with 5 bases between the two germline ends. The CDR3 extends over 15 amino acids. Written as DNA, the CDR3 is TGCGCCAGCAGCCAAGACAGCGCGAACACCGGGGAGCTGTTTTTT. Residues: CASSQDSANTGELFF.